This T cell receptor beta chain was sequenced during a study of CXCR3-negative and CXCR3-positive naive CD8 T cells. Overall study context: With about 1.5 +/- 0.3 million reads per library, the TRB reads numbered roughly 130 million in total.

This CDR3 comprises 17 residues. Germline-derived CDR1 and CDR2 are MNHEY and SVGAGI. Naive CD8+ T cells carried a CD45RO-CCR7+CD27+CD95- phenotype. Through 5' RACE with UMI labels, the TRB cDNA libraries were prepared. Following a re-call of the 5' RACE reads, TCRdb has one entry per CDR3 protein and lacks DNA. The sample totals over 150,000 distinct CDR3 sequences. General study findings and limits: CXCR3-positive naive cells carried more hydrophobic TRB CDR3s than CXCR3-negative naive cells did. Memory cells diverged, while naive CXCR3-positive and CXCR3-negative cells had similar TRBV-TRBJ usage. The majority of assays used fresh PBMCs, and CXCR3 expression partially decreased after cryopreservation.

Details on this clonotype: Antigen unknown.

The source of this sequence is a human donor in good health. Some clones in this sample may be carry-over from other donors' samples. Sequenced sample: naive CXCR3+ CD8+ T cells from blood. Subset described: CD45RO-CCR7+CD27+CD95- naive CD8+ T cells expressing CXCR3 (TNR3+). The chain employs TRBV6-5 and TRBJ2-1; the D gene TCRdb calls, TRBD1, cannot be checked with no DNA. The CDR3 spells CASSYGGGISPPNEQFF.